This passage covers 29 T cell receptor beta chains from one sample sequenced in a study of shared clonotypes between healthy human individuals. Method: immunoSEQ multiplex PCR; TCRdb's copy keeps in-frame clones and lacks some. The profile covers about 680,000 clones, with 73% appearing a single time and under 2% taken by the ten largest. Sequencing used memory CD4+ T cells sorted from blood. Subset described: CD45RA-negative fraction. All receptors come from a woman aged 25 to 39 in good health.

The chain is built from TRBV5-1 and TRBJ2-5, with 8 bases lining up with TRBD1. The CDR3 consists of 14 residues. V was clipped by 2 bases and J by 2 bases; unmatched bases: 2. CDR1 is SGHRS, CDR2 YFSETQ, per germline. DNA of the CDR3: TGCGCCAGCAGCTTCAGGGGGCGGCAAGAGACCCAGTACTTC. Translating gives CASSFRGRQETQYF.

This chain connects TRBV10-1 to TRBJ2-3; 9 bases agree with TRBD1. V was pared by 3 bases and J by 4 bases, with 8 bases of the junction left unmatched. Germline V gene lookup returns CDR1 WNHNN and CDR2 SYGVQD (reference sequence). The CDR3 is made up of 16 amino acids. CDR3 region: CASSDSGQGMPDTQYF. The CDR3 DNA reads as TGCGCCAGCAGTGATTCTGGACAGGGGATGCCAGATACGCAGTATTTT.

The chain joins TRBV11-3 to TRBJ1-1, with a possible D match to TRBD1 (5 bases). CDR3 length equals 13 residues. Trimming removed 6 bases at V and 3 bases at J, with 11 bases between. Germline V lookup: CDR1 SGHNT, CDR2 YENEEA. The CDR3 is CASSPGLDTEAFF. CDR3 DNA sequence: TGTGCCAGCAGTCCAGGGCTCGACACTGAAGCTTTCTTT.

As DNA, the CDR3 is TGTGCCAGCAGGGAACTAGCGGGAGGGCCGGCAGATACGCAGTATTTT. Translation: CASRELAGGPADTQYF. J is TRBJ2-3 and V is TRBV2; 13 bases are a match to TRBD2. The CDR3 has 16 amino acids. The junction had 7 bases not matched to a gene; V was cut back by 6 bases and J by 4 bases. Germline assignment: CDR1 SNHLY and CDR2 FYNNEI.

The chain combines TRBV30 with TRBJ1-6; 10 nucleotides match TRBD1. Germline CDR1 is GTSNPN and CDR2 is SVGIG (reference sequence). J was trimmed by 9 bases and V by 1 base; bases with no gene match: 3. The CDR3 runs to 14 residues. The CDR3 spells CAWSGQGAGSPLHF. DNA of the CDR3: TGTGCCTGGAGTGGACAGGGGGCAGGTTCACCCCTCCACTTT.

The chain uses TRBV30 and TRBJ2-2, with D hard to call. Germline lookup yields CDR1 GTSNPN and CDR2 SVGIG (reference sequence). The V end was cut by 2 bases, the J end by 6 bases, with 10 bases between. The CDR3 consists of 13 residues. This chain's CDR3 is CAWSKAMAGELFF. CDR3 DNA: TGTGCCTGGAGTAAGGCAATGGCCGGGGAGCTGTTTTTT.

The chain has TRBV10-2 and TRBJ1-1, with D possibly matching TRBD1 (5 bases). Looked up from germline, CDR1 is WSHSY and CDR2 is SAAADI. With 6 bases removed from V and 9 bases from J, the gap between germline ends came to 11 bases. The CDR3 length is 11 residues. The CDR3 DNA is TGCGCCAGCAGAGGGGACGGCCAAGCTTTCTTT. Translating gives CASRGDGQAFF.

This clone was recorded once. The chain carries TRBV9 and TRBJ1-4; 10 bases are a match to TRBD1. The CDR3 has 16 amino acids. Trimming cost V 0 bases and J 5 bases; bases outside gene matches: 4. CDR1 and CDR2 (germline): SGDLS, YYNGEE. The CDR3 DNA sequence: TGTGCCAGCAGCGTAGGGACAGGGGGTCACAATGAAAAACTGTTTTTT. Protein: CASSVGTGGHNEKLFF.

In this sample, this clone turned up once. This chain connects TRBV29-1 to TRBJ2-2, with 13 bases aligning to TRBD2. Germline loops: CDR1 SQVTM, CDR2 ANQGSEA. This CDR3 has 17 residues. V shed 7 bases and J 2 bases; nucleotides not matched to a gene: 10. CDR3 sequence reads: CSAKGLAGALNTGELFF. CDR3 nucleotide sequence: TGCAGCGCCAAAGGACTAGCGGGGGCTTTAAACACCGGGGAGCTGTTTTTT.

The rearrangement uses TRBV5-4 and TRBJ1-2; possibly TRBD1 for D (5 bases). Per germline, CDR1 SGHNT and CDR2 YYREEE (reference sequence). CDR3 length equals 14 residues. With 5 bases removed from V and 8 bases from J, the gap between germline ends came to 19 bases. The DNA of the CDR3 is TGTGCCAGCAGAAATCAGAGGAGGGGAAGAGGCTACACCTTC. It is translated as CASRNQRRGRGYTF.

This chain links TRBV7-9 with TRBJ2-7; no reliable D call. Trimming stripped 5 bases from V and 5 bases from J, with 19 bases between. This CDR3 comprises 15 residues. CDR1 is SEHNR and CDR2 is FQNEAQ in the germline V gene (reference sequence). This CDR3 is CASSLRRPYFDEQYF. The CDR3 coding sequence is TGTGCCAGCAGCCTGCGACGTCCGTATTTTGACGAGCAGTACTTC.

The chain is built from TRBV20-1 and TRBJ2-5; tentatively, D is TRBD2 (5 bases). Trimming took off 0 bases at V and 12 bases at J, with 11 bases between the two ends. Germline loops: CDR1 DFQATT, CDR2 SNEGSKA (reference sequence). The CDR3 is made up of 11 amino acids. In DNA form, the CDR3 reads TGCAGTGCTAGAGATCCGGACGGGGAGTACTTC. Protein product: CSARDPDGEYF.

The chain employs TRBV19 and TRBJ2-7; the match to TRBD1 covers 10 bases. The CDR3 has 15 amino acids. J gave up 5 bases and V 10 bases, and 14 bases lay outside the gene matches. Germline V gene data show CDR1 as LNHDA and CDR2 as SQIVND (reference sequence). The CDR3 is CATSREGQGYDEQYF. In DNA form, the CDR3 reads TGTGCCACCTCTCGGGAGGGACAGGGGTATGACGAGCAGTACTTC.

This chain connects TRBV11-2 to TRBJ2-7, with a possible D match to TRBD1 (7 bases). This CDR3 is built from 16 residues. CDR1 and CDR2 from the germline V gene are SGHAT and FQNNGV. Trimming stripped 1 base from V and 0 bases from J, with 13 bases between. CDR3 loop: CASSLVSGGNSYEQYF. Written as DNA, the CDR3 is TGTGCCAGCAGCTTAGTCTCAGGGGGGAACTCCTACGAGCAGTACTTC.

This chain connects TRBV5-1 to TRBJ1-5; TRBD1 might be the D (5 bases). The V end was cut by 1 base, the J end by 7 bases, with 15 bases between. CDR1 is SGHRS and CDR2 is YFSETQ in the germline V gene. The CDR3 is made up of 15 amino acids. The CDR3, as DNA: TGCGCCAGCAGCTTGTATCCAGGGAACGAACAGCCCCAGCATTTT. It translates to CASSLYPGNEQPQHF.

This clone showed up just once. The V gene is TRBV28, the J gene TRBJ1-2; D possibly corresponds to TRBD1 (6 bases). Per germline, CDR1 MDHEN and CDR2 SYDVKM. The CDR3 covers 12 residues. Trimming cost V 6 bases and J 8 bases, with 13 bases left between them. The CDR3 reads CASSPPTGGYTF. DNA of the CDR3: TGTGCCAGCAGCCCTCCGACAGGAGGCTACACCTTC.

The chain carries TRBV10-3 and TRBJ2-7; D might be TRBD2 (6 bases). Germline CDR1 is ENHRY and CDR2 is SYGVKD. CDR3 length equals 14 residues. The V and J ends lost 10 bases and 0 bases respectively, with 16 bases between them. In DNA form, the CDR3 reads TGTGCCACCAGGCCGGGACTTAGCTCCTACGAGCAGTACTTC. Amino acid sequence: CATRPGLSSYEQYF.

CDR3 DNA sequence: TGCGCCAGCAGCTTGGCCAGGGCCTCGGAGCGGGGAGAGACCCAGTACTTC. The encoded protein is CASSLARASERGETQYF. The chain couples TRBV5-1 to TRBJ2-5, with TRBD2 identical over 7 bases. Germline V gene lookup returns CDR1 SGHRS and CDR2 YFSETQ. V lost 0 bases and J lost 4; bases outside the gene matches: 12. The CDR3 sequence is 17 residues long.

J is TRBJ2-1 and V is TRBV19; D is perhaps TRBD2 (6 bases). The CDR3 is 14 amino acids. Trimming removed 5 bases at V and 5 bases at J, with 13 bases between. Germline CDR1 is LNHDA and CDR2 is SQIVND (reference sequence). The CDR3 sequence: CASSHGGSNNEQFF. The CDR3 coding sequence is TGTGCCAGTAGTCATGGAGGGTCCAACAATGAGCAGTTCTTC.

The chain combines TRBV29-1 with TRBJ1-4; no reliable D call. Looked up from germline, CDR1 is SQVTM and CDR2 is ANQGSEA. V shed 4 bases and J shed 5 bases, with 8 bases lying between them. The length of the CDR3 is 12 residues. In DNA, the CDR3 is TGCAGCGTTGGCCAGCACAATGAAAAACTGTTTTTT. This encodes CSVGQHNEKLFF.

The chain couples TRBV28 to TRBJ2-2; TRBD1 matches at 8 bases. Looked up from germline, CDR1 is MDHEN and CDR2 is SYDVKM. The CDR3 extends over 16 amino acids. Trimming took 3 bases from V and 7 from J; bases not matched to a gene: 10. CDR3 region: CASSLGGQAQGGELFF. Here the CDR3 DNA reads TGTGCCAGCAGTTTGGGGGGACAGGCTCAAGGCGGGGAGCTGTTTTTT.

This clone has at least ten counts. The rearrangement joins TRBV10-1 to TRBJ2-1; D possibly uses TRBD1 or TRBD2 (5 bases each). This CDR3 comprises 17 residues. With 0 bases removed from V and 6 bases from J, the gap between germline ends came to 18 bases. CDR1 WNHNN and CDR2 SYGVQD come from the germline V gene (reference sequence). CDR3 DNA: TGCGCCAGCAGTGAGTCCCTCGCAGGGAGTGGGGTCAATGAGCAGTTCTTC. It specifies CASSESLAGSGVNEQFF.

DNA of the CDR3: TGTGCCAGCAGTCAGCAGGCCGGGGAGCTGTTTTTT. Translation gives CASSQQAGELFF. The chain combines TRBV25-1 with TRBJ2-2, with D hard to call. Trimming cost V 5 bases and J 6 bases, with 7 bases left between them. The CDR3 runs 12 residues. CDR1 MGHDK and CDR2 SYGVNS come from the germline V gene.

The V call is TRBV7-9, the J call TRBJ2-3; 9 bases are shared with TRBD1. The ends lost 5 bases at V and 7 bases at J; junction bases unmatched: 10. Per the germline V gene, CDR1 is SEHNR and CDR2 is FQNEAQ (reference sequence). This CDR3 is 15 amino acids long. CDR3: CASSKGQGVDHTQYF. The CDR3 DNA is TGTGCCAGCAGCAAGGGACAGGGAGTCGATCATACGCAGTATTTT.

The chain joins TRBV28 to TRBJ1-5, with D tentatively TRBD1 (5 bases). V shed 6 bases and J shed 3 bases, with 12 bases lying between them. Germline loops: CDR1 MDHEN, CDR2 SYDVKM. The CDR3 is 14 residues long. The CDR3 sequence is CASSLGGVNQPQHF. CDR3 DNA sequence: TGTGCCAGCAGCCTGGGGGGGGTCAATCAGCCCCAGCATTTT.

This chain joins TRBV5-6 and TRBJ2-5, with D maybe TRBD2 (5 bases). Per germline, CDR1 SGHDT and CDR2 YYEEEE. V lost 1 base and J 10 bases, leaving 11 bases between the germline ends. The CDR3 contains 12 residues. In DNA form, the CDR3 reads TGTGCCAGCAGCTTGTACCTCGGGATCCAGTACTTC. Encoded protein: CASSLYLGIQYF.

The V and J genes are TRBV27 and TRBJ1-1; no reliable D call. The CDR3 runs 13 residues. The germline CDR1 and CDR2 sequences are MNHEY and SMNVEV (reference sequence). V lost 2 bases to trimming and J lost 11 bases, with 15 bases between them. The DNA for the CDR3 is TGTGCCAGCAGTTTAGATCGGGCGCGCAGGGCTTTCTTT. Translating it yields CASSLDRARRAFF.

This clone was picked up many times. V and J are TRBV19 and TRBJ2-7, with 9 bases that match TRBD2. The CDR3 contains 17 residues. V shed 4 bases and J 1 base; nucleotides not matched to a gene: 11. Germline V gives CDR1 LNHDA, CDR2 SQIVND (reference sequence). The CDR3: CASSTKGLGLASYEQYF. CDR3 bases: TGTGCCAGTAGTACCAAAGGTCTGGGACTAGCATCCTACGAGCAGTACTTC. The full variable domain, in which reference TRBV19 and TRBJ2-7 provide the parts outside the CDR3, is DGGITQSPKYLFRKEGQNVTLSCEQNLNHDAMYWYRQDPGQGLRLIYYSQIVNDFQKGDIAEGYSVSREKKESFPLTVTSAQKNPTAFYLCASSTKGLGLASYEQYFGPGTRLTVT.

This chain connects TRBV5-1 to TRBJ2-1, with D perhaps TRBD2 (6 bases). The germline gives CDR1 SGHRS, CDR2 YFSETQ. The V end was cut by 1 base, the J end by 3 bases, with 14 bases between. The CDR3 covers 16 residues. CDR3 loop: CASSLFGGKVYNEQFF. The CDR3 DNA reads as TGCGCCAGCAGCTTGTTTGGCGGGAAAGTCTACAATGAGCAGTTCTTC.